The 24 T cell receptor beta chains below were found in one sample sequenced in a study of beta chain features in type 1 diabetes (dated 2018 in TCRdb). Overall study results and their limits: A moderate but significant shortening of TCRB CDR3 length was observed in type 1 diabetes patients in all four CD4+ subsets.

The library was made by the immunoSEQ multiplex PCR assay. The entire amount of isolated RNA was reverse transcribed using the High Capacity cDNA Reverse Transcription Kit, so the sequenced TCRB transcripts were expressed ones. TCRdb re-hosts the immuneACCESS table, in-frame sequences only. Its copies lack some clones; in the studies checked, an unresolved V gene accounts for under half of them, and the cause for the rest is not known. The table for this sample lists fewer than 450,000 clones; about 14% of them were counted only once. Clones ranked in the top ten supply roughly 0.016% of the sample. Their recognized antigens are unknown. The material sequenced was naive CD4+ T cells from blood. The sample's cell subset or site label is to be understood as: true naive CD4+ T cells. These receptors originate from a woman between 18 and 29 years old with type 1 diabetes.

This chain joins TRBV7-2 and TRBJ2-1, with a tentative D call TRBD2 (5 bases). The CDR3 loop spans 14 amino acids. The V and J ends lost 3 bases and 7 bases respectively, with 13 bases between them. CDR1 SGHTA and CDR2 FQGNSA come from the germline V gene. The CDR3 is CASSFGGGGNEQFF. The CDR3 coding sequence is TGTGCCAGCAGCTTCGGTGGTGGCGGGAATGAGCAGTTCTTC.

The chain employs TRBV18 and TRBJ2-5; D uncertain. The CDR3 runs 14 residues. Trimming took 3 bases from V and 1 from J, leaving 9 bases between them. Germline V CDR1 and CDR2: KGHSH, LQKENI. The CDR3 here is CASSPGEIQETQYF. CDR3 in DNA: TGTGCCAGCTCACCCGGTGAAATCCAAGAGACCCAGTACTTC. The full variable domain, in which reference TRBV18 and TRBJ2-5 provide the parts outside the CDR3, is NAGVMQNPRHLVRRRGQEARLRCSPMKGHSHVYWYRQLPEEGLKFMVYLQKENIIDESGMPKERFSAEFPKEGPSILRIQQVVRGDSAAYFCASSPGEIQETQYFGPGTRLLVL.

A few counts support this clone. J is TRBJ2-5 and V is TRBV30, with D unclear. V lost 6 bases, J lost 0 bases, and 14 bases lay in between. The CDR3 spans 14 residues. Germline-derived CDR1 and CDR2 are GTSNPN and SVGIG (reference sequence). DNA for the CDR3: TGTGCCTGCCATCCCCCGACATACCAAGAGACCCAGTACTTC. This codes for CACHPPTYQETQYF.

This clone appeared a few times. This chain links TRBV5-1 with TRBJ2-7; 9 nucleotides align to TRBD2. The germline V gene has CDR1 SGHRS and CDR2 YFSETQ. Trimming took 0 bases from V and 2 from J; bases not matched to a gene: 12. The CDR3 covers 18 residues. The CDR3: CASSLESPRVAGAYEQYF. The DNA of the CDR3 is TGCGCCAGCAGCTTGGAATCCCCTCGGGTAGCGGGAGCCTACGAGCAGTACTTC.

This clone was found a few times. The chain has TRBV29-1 and TRBJ2-1; D is unresolved. Per the germline V gene, CDR1 is SQVTM and CDR2 is ANQGSEA. V lost 7 bases and J lost 8, with 15 bases in between. The length of the CDR3 is 12 residues. The CDR3 bases are TGCAGCGCCCGACTCTACGGCGATGAGCAGTTCTTC. Amino acid sequence: CSARLYGDEQFF.

V is TRBV5-1 and J is TRBJ2-2; 8 positions agree with TRBD2. Germline V gives CDR1 SGHRS, CDR2 YFSETQ. J gave up 5 bases and V 2 bases, and 11 bases lay outside the gene matches. The CDR3 loop spans 17 amino acids. The CDR3 DNA reads TGCGCCAGCAGCTTCCCCCCGGCGGGAGGAGCTACCGGGGAGCTGTTTTTT. Amino acids: CASSFPPAGGATGELFF.

V and J are TRBV7-9 and TRBJ2-7; 8 bases agree with TRBD1. Trimming removed 0 bases from V and 4 bases from J; junction bases left unmatched: 8. Germline assignment: CDR1 SEHNR and CDR2 FQNEAQ (reference sequence). The CDR3 sequence is 16 residues long. DNA for the CDR3: TGTGCCAGCAGCTTAGCGAGGGACAGGAGGCGATACGAGCAGTACTTC. It encodes CASSLARDRRRYEQYF.

This clone was counted between two and nine times. One junction end disagrees with the germline gene, perhaps due to a read error. The V call is TRBV28, the J call TRBJ1-1; unclear D gene. CDR3 length equals 13 residues. Germline CDR1 MDHEN, CDR2 SYDVKM. The CDR3 nucleotides read TGTGCCAGCAGCTTATCCAGCAGCGCTGAAGCTTTCTTT. Protein product: CASSLSSSAEAFF.

The chain joins TRBV7-6 to TRBJ2-3; a possible D gene is TRBD2 (6 bases). The germline V gene has CDR1 SGHVS and CDR2 FNYEAQ. Trimming left V 5 bases short and J 10 bases short, with 16 bases between. This CDR3 is 13 amino acids long. The CDR3 protein is CASSATTSLAQYF. The CDR3 region has the DNA TGTGCCAGCAGCGCAACGACTAGTCTGGCGCAGTATTTT.

The chain combines TRBV2 with TRBJ1-2; 7 nucleotides line up with TRBD1. In germline, CDR1 is SNHLY, CDR2 FYNNEI. V was pared by 5 bases and J by 4 bases, with 10 bases of the junction left unmatched. The CDR3 length is 15 residues. CDR3 protein: CASSYRQGGPYGYTF. CDR3 in DNA: TGTGCCAGCAGTTACCGACAGGGTGGCCCCTATGGCTACACCTTC.

V usage is TRBV12-5 and J usage is TRBJ1-1; 8 bases are a match to TRBD1. Germline V lookup: CDR1 LGHNT, CDR2 FRNRAP. The CDR3 consists of 18 residues. The ends lost 3 bases at V and 0 bases at J; junction bases unmatched: 12. The DNA of the CDR3 is TGTGCTAGTGGTTTAGGGGGCAGGGGGCTCTTAATGAACACTGAAGCTTTCTTT. This translates into CASGLGGRGLLMNTEAFF.

The chain uses TRBV5-6 and TRBJ2-7; 14 bases are shared with TRBD2. The CDR3 length is 16 residues. The germline gives CDR1 SGHDT, CDR2 YYEEEE. Trimming removed 4 bases from V and 5 bases from J; junction bases left unmatched: 8. CDR3: CASSPRLAGGPHEQYF. For the CDR3, the DNA is TGTGCCAGCAGCCCAAGACTAGCGGGAGGGCCCCACGAGCAGTACTTC.

This clone was counted only a few times. V is TRBV25-1 and J is TRBJ2-1; TRBD1 is a possible D gene (6 bases). Germline CDR1 reads MGHDK; CDR2 reads SYGVNS. CDR3 length equals 15 residues. Trimming cost V 4 bases and J 3 bases, with 13 bases left between them. CDR3 bases: TGTGCCAGCAGTGCCCTCGGACAGCTCTACAATGAGCAGTTCTTC. Translated, it gives CASSALGQLYNEQFF.

The rearrangement links TRBV27 to TRBJ2-1; tentative D call: TRBD2 (6 bases). Germline-derived CDR1 and CDR2 are MNHEY and SMNVEV (reference sequence). This CDR3 spans 15 amino acids. V gave up 4 bases and J gave up 2 bases, with 12 bases separating them. The CDR3 DNA reads as TGTGCCAGCAGTTGGCTAGCGAGGACCTACAATGAGCAGTTCTTC. Translating it yields CASSWLARTYNEQFF.

Only a few counts were recorded for this clone. The chain recombines TRBV5-1 with TRBJ2-6, with 9 bases matching TRBD1. The CDR3 is 16 amino acids. The ends lost 4 bases at V and 1 base at J; junction bases unmatched: 3. CDR1 is SGHRS and CDR2 is YFSETQ in the germline V gene. The CDR3: CASSPGTGSGANVLTF. The CDR3 bases are TGCGCCAGCAGCCCCGGGACAGGGTCTGGGGCCAACGTCCTGACTTTC.

This clone showed up just a few times. The chain joins TRBV11-2 to TRBJ1-5, with D maybe TRBD1 (6 bases). Deletions cut 5 bases from V and 5 bases from J, with 10 bases between. Germline values: CDR1 SGHAT, CDR2 FQNNGV. This CDR3 has 13 residues. The CDR3 reads CASSMTGYQPQHF. The CDR3 coding sequence is TGTGCCAGCAGCATGACAGGCTATCAGCCCCAGCATTTT.

In its sample, this clone was seen a few times. The rearrangement links TRBV6-1 to TRBJ2-1; 9 positions match TRBD2. CDR1 MNHNS and CDR2 SASEGT come from the germline V gene. The CDR3 loop spans 16 amino acids. Trimming cost V 2 bases and J 6 bases; bases outside gene matches: 8. DNA of the CDR3: TGTGCCAGCAGTGAATTGCGGGAGGGCCGAGCCAATGAGCAGTTCTTC. The encoded protein is CASSELREGRANEQFF.

This sequence joins TRBV7-3 and TRBJ2-1; 11 bases are shared with TRBD1. There are 17 residues in the CDR3. Germline V gene sequence: CDR1 SGHTA, CDR2 FQGTGA. V gave up 0 bases and J gave up 4 bases; unmatched junction bases: 5. CDR3 residues: CASSLTSGQGGYNEQFF. In DNA, the CDR3 is TGTGCCAGCAGCTTAACGTCGGGACAGGGGGGATACAATGAGCAGTTCTTC.

This clone was counted a few times. The J gene is TRBJ2-4, the V gene TRBV11-2, with 10 bases fitting TRBD2. Germline lookup yields CDR1 SGHAT and CDR2 FQNNGV. The junction had 6 bases not matched to a gene; V was cut back by 1 base and J by 3 bases. CDR3 length: 17 amino acids. The chain's CDR3 is CASSLGGLAANKNIQYF. The CDR3 DNA is TGTGCCAGCAGCTTAGGCGGACTAGCGGCAAACAAAAACATTCAGTACTTC.

V is TRBV2 and J is TRBJ1-5, with D maybe TRBD1 (5 bases). Germline assignment: CDR1 SNHLY and CDR2 FYNNEI. V was trimmed by 4 bases and J by 0 bases, leaving 10 bases between them. The CDR3 length is 15 residues. For the CDR3, the DNA is TGTGCCAGCAGTGTAATGACAGCTAGCAATCAGCCCCAGCATTTT. Translating gives CASSVMTASNQPQHF.

The chain recombines TRBV9 with TRBJ1-1; D gene unclear. Germline CDR1 is SGDLS and CDR2 is YYNGEE. The CDR3 runs 16 residues. Between the trimmed V and J ends, which lost 0 bases and 1 base, there was a span of 13 bases. CDR3 coding DNA: TGTGCCAGCAGCGTAGCTGGAGGGAAAGGGAACACTGAAGCTTTCTTT. It translates to CASSVAGGKGNTEAFF.

The chain has TRBV6-6 and TRBJ1-1, with D tentatively TRBD1 (5 bases). CDR3 size: 13 residues. V lost 6 bases, J lost 0 bases, and 8 bases lay in between. Germline V gives CDR1 MNHNY, CDR2 SVGAGI (reference sequence). CDR3 amino acids: CASSGGMNTEAFF. DNA of the CDR3: TGTGCCAGCAGCGGGGGGATGAACACTGAAGCTTTCTTT.

In its sample, this clone was seen a few times. This rearrangement joins TRBV6-5 to TRBJ1-3; 7 bases map to TRBD1. V trimming: 6 bases; J trimming: 0 bases; junction bases outside the gene matches: 5. This CDR3 comprises 15 residues. Germline lookup yields CDR1 MNHEY and CDR2 SVGAGI. CDR3 amino acids: CASRETGFSGNTIYF. CDR3 coding DNA: TGTGCCAGCAGAGAGACAGGGTTCTCTGGAAACACCATATATTTT.

J is TRBJ2-5 and V is TRBV15; tentative D call: TRBD1 (6 bases). The V end was cut by 0 bases, the J end by 1 base, with 9 bases between. The germline V gene encodes CDR1 LNHNV and CDR2 YYDKDF (reference sequence). This CDR3 is built from 15 residues. CDR3 sequence: CATSRDGDTQETQYF. For the CDR3, the DNA is TGTGCCACCAGCAGAGACGGGGACACCCAAGAGACCCAGTACTTC.